This is a list of T cell receptor beta chains from one sample in a study of PD-L1 blockade in urothelial cancer. Profiled with immunoSEQ multiplex PCR; TCRdb holds only in-frame clones, not every one. The table lists tens of thousands of clones, around nine tenths of them singletons. Here the sequenced sample was PBMCs, taken around atezolizumab (anti-PD-L1) treatment. The receptors derive from a woman between 55 and 75 years old with urothelial cancer. The CDR3 runs from the conserved cysteine through the conserved F or W. D genes are given only for firm matches. Size tells how often a clone was seen (once, few, many) or the class of an expanded clone, and some rows leave it out.

CDR3nt | CDR3aa | j_gene | abundance | v_gene | d_gene
TGTGCCAGCAGCTTAGGGGCAGGACATAGCAATCAGCCCCAGCATTTT | CASSLGAGHSNQPQHF | TRBJ1-5 | - | TRBV7-8 | -
TGTGCCAGCATGGGACTAGCGCCGACAGATACGCAGTATTTT | CASMGLAPTDTQYF | TRBJ2-3 | - | TRBV6-1 | TRBD2
TGTGCCAGCAGCTTATTGGGGACAGGGGGAATGGCCAAAAACATTCAGTACTTC | CASSLLGTGGMAKNIQYF | TRBJ2-4 | - | TRBV7-8 | TRBD1
TGTGCCAGCAGCAGAGGGACAGAGATCACCTACGAGCAGTACTTC | CASSRGTEITYEQYF | TRBJ2-7 | once | TRBV27 | TRBD1
TGTGCCAGCTTTTACAGGGGTTGGACTGAAGCTTTCTTT | CASFYRGWTEAFF | TRBJ1-1 | - | TRBV27 | TRBD1
TGCGCCAGCAGCGGGGGACAGGGGACTGGGGCCAACGTCCTGACTTTC | CASSGGQGTGANVLTF | TRBJ2-6 | - | TRBV5-1 | TRBD1
TGCGCCAGCAGCTTGGCGGTCGGTGCCTACGAGCAGTACTTC | CASSLAVGAYEQYF | TRBJ2-7 | - | TRBV5-1 | -
TGTGCCAGCAGTCCCTCGGACAGGGCTGCCTACGAGCAGTACTTC | CASSPSDRAAYEQYF | TRBJ2-7 | - | TRBV11-3 | TRBD1
TGTGCCAGCAGTAGACTAGCGGGGGGCCCTTCTGGGGCCAACGTCCTGACTTTC | CASSRLAGGPSGANVLTF | TRBJ2-6 | - | TRBV2 | TRBD2
TGTGCCAGCAGTTCCCGACAGGGGGCAATTGTTAATGAGCAGTTCTTC | CASSSRQGAIVNEQFF | TRBJ2-1 | - | TRBV2 | TRBD1
TGTGCCAGTAGTTCTCGGACAGGGTTATCCTACACCTTC | CASSSRTGLSYTF | TRBJ1-2 | once | TRBV19 | TRBD1
TGCAGTGAGCGGGTGAACACTGAAGCTTTCTTT | CSERVNTEAFF | TRBJ1-1 | - | TRBV20-1 | -
TGTGCCAGCAGCGCCCGGGACAGGCCCTACAATGAGCAGTTCTTC | CASSARDRPYNEQFF | TRBJ2-1 | - | TRBV9 | TRBD1
TGTGCCAGCAGTTACTCGGGGAGGGATAACTATGGCTACACCTTC | CASSYSGRDNYGYTF | TRBJ1-2 | - | TRBV6-5 | -
TGTGCCAGCAGCCCCCAAGGGACTAGCGGGGGGCTGACGAACCTCTACGAGCAGTACTTC | CASSPQGTSGGLTNLYEQYF | TRBJ2-7 | - | TRBV9 | TRBD2
TGTGCCAGCAGTTTATCCCCCTTTGGTGACAGGGTGTACTTC | CASSLSPFGDRVYF | TRBJ2-7 | - | TRBV28 | TRBD1
TGTGCCAGCAGCCAAGATAGGAGGGGGGGAGGCTACACCTTC | CASSQDRRGGGYTF | TRBJ1-2 | - | TRBV14 | -
TGTGCCAGCAGCAAAGAAGGAGGGGCAGGAGTTAGCAATCAGCCCCAGCATTTT | CASSKEGGAGVSNQPQHF | TRBJ1-5 | - | TRBV21-1 | -
TGTGCCAGCAGCGCCGCATTATTCGGCTCCTACAATGAGCAGTTCTTC | CASSAALFGSYNEQFF | TRBJ2-1 | - | TRBV11-2 | -
TGTGCCAGCAGTGAAGAGAGAATACAAGAGACCCAGTACTTC | CASSEERIQETQYF | TRBJ2-5 | - | TRBV2 | -
TGTGCCAGTAGCGCCGGGACAGCAAACACCGGGGAGCTGTTTTTT | CASSAGTANTGELFF | TRBJ2-2 | - | TRBV19 | TRBD1
TGTGCCAGTACCATGACGGGGCGGGGTCGGAACACCGGGGAGCTGTTTTTT | CASTMTGRGRNTGELFF | TRBJ2-2 | - | TRBV19 | -
TGTGCCAGCAGCTTAGATACGGGCTACGAGCAGTACTTC | CASSLDTGYEQYF | TRBJ2-7 | - | TRBV7-2 | -
TGTGCCAGTACCTTCGACAGGGGTCAGCCCCAGCATTTT | CASTFDRGQPQHF | TRBJ1-5 | - | TRBV19 | TRBD1
TGTGCCAGCAGTGACTTCGTAAGCCGGGACAGGGCTTTGTTGGATACGCAGTATTTT | CASSDFVSRDRALLDTQYF | TRBJ2-3 | once | TRBV2 | TRBD1
TGCGCCAGCCAGACAGGGGCTGGAAACACCATATATTTT | CASQTGAGNTIYF | TRBJ1-3 | - | TRBV10-1 | TRBD1
TGTGCCAGCAGCCCTGGAGCTAGCGGCTTCGGAGATACGCAGTATTTT | CASSPGASGFGDTQYF | TRBJ2-3 | - | TRBV5-4 | TRBD2
TGCAGCGCATTGTTGGTAGTAACCTACAATGAGCAGTTCTTC | CSALLVVTYNEQFF | TRBJ2-1 | - | TRBV29-1 | -
TGTGCCAGTAAAAAATCGGCGGGGACTGCTAACTATGGCTACACCTTC | CASKKSAGTANYGYTF | TRBJ1-2 | - | TRBV19 | -
TGTGCCAGTAGGGGCCTAGCGCTCTCCTACAATGAGCAGTTCTTC | CASRGLALSYNEQFF | TRBJ2-1 | - | TRBV19 | -
TGTGCCAGCAGAAGCGACAGGCTCCACTCTGGGGCCAACGTCCTGACTTTC | CASRSDRLHSGANVLTF | TRBJ2-6 | - | TRBV9 | -
TGTGCCAGTAAGGGAGCGGGAGTTGGGGCAGATACGCAGTATTTT | CASKGAGVGADTQYF | TRBJ2-3 | - | TRBV28 | TRBD2
TGTGCCAGCAGCCTTACCCCGGGACAGGGGGGCTCTGGAAACACCATATATTTT | CASSLTPGQGGSGNTIYF | TRBJ1-3 | - | TRBV21-1 | -
TGCGCCAGCAGTGAGTTGGCTAGCGGGAGATCGGGGTTCTTC | CASSELASGRSGFF | TRBJ2-1 | - | TRBV10-2 | TRBD2
TGTGCCAGCAGCTTCTATGACAGGCCACATCAGCCCCAGCATTTT | CASSFYDRPHQPQHF | TRBJ1-5 | - | TRBV5-6 | -
TGTGCCAGCAGCTTAGGGGGACAGGGGTGGCACATTCAGTACTTC | CASSLGGQGWHIQYF | TRBJ2-4 | medium-sized | TRBV11-3 | TRBD1
TGTGCCAGCCCCAAGGGGGTCCCGGCTTTCTTT | CASPKGVPAFF | TRBJ1-1 | - | TRBV7-2 | -
TGTGCCAGCAGTTCGACTAGCGGCTCCTACGAGCAGTACTTC | CASSSTSGSYEQYF | TRBJ2-7 | once | TRBV27 | TRBD2
TGTGCCAGCAGACAGCGAGCAGGGGGGACCGGGGAGCTGTTTTTT | CASRQRAGGTGELFF | TRBJ2-2 | - | TRBV7-2 | -
TGTGCCAGCAGCCCCGGGGGTCTAGAAAACTATGGCTACACCTTC | CASSPGGLENYGYTF | TRBJ1-2 | - | TRBV7-9 | -
TGTGCCAGCAGTTCTTCCTATTCCGGACTCGAGCAGTACTTC | CASSSSYSGLEQYF | TRBJ2-7 | - | TRBV7-9 | -
TGCGCCAGCAGCCAAGATCGGAGCAGCGGACAGCCCCAGCATTTT | CASSQDRSSGQPQHF | TRBJ1-5 | - | TRBV4-3 | -
TGTGCCAGCAGCTTAGAGGGACTGAACACCGGGGAGCTGTTTTTT | CASSLEGLNTGELFF | TRBJ2-2 | - | TRBV7-6 | -
TGTGCCAGCAGCTTAAGGGCAGGGACAAATCAGCCCCAGCATTTT | CASSLRAGTNQPQHF | TRBJ1-5 | - | TRBV7-8 | -
TGTGCCAGCATGAGACAGGGGGAGACCCAGTACTTC | CASMRQGETQYF | TRBJ2-5 | - | TRBV2 | TRBD1
TGCGCCAGCAGCTTAAACCTAGACACCATATATTTT | CASSLNLDTIYF | TRBJ1-3 | - | TRBV5-1 | -
TGTGCCAGCAGCGTTTTTTATCAGGGGTCGGTCTACGAGCAGTACTTC | CASSVFYQGSVYEQYF | TRBJ2-7 | - | TRBV9 | -
TGCGCCAGCAGCCGCACCGGGACAGGGGGAACCGGGGAGCTGTTTTTT | CASSRTGTGGTGELFF | TRBJ2-2 | - | TRBV4-1 | TRBD1
TGTGCCAGCAGCTCCGGAGTACACCACTACGAGCAGTACTTC | CASSSGVHHYEQYF | TRBJ2-7 | - | TRBV7-2 | -
TGTGCCAGCAGACCCTGGGGAGGCTTCTATGAGCAGTACTTC | CASRPWGGFYEQYF | TRBJ2-7 | - | TRBV28 | -
TGCGCCAGCAGCCAAGTCGGTGGGACTAGCGCCGTCTACGAGCAGTACTTC | CASSQVGGTSAVYEQYF | TRBJ2-7 | - | TRBV4-1 | TRBD2
TGTGCCAGCAGTTACACGGGACAGGGGGTCTACGAGCAGTACTTC | CASSYTGQGVYEQYF | TRBJ2-7 | - | TRBV6-5 | TRBD1
TGTGCCAGCAGCTTGAGACAGCCGAATTCACCCCTCCACTTT | CASSLRQPNSPLHF | TRBJ1-6 | once | TRBV5-4 | -